The source of this TCR beta chain is a study of T cell responses to AZD1222 COVID-19 vaccine. Sequencing was performed with immunoSEQ multiplex PCR; in TCRdb, only in-frame clones are kept and a portion is missing. The data hold about 100,000 clones, with about four fifths observed a single time. The germline V gene has CDR1 SEHNR and CDR2 FQNEAQ (reference sequence). The CDR3 consists of 14 residues. The V segment lost 4 bases and the J segment 7 bases; nucleotides outside the gene matches: 9. The sample holds a few counts of this clone. Sequences were derived from peripheral blood, sampled on day 0 of AZD1222 vaccination. The source is an adult in good health. The chain joins TRBV7-9 to TRBJ1-2, with TRBD1 matching over 7 bases. CDR3 region: CASSSGQAKAGYTF. The CDR3 bases are TGTGCCAGCAGCTCTGGACAGGCAAAAGCTGGCTACACCTTC.